This T cell receptor beta chain is drawn from a study of cytomegalovirus exposure and HLA in healthy donors. General study results and limits: In an earlier analysis, about 87% or about 30%: the productive usage of most TCR beta V segments.

PCR involved 60 Vbeta and 13 Jbeta primers. Profiling relied on immunoSEQ multiplex PCR, and the TCRdb table lists in-frame clones only, not all of them. The table has under 200,000 clones, around 73% seen once. On this clone: Antigen: not known.

The sequenced sample consisted of PBMCs. The TCR sequence derives from a man aged 60-69 years in good health and CMV-seronegative.

CDR3 DNA sequence: TGCGCCAGCAGCGTCCAGACACTCAACACTGAAGCTTTCTTT. This gives the protein CASSVQTLNTEAFF. The chain recombines TRBV5-1 with TRBJ1-1, with D unclear. The CDR3 is 14 amino acids. The V end was cut by 4 bases, the J end by 2 bases, with 12 bases between. Germline V gene sequence: CDR1 SGHRS, CDR2 YFSETQ.